This TCR beta chain was obtained from a study of a mutant IDH1 vaccine in newly diagnosed glioma (TCRdb year 2021). For the study in its entirety: Vaccination was initiated 4-6 weeks after radiotherapy alone, or concurrently with temozolomide cycles in the chemotherapy-containing groups. Of the approximately 30 treated patients, approximately 60% were male and 37.5% were female, and a mean age of around 40 years was recorded. Prior to enrollment, patients had been given standard therapy consisting of radiotherapy alone, temozolomide alone, or radiochemotherapy with temozolomide, with the combination given to most patients. The week-35 safety follow-up was designated visit V12, and the week-47 end of study was designated visit V13. Peripheral blood samples were drawn at six visits, namely V03 (baseline), V05, V07, V10, V12 and V13. Longitudinal TCRB deep sequencing was done for 25 treated patients, wherever samples were available for exploratory analyses. General conclusions and limits of the study: Across multiple MHC alleles, vaccine-induced immune responses were seen in more than 90% of patients. Pseudoprogression seemed to be unrelated to changes in the top peripheral T cell clonotypes found by TCRB sequencing. According to the authors, sample limitations meant that analyses of patient blood samples could not be reproduced. Availability determined which PBMC samples were chosen for TCRB deep sequencing.

Read against the paper, the sample's time point label means: week 47, end of study. Each vaccine dose was 300 ug of a 20-mer mutant IDH1 peptide in Montanide, given subcutaneously with topical imiquimod. Eight vaccinations were administered to patients in weeks 1, 3, 5, 7, 11, 15, 19 and 23, corresponding to visits V03 through V10. Newly diagnosed WHO grade 3 or 4 IDH1-mutant astrocytomas showing loss of nuclear ATRX were present in the donors. The samples were drawn from NOA16, a multicentre, single-arm, open-label phase I trial in Germany that tested a mutant IDH1 peptide vaccine in humans for the first time. Genomic DNA for TCRB sequencing was extracted from EDTA blood using the DNeasy Blood and Tissue Kit. The germline V gene supplies CDR1 MGHRA and CDR2 YSYEKL. CDR3 length: 13 amino acids, cysteine to phenylalanine. CDR3 DNA only is kept here, 39 bases in frame from base 1. The junction shows trimming of 1 base on V and 4 bases on J, plus 8 bases between the germline ends.

Comments on this clone: Its antigen is currently not known. No base quality information exists; no much larger clone differs at one position.

Library creation used the immunoSEQ multiplex PCR assay. Rearranged TCR beta chain sequences were amplified with the hsTCRB Kit following the manufacturer's protocol. TCRB libraries were sequenced on an Illumina MiSeq. In the original analysis: The kit vendor's proprietary platform handled demultiplexing, trimming and gene mapping. TCRdb limited this immuneACCESS table to in-frame rearrangements with V and J called. A share of clones is missing; checked studies link under half to unresolved V genes, and the rest is unexplained. V, J and clone size were drawn from that table, and D and trimming were deduced from the DNA. The sample table contains around 33,000 clones; only one count was recorded for approximately 90% of them. 12% of the sample rests with the top ten.

This TCR was recovered from a woman in her twenties or thirties with glioma. The specimen comprised PBMCs, sampled from a glioma patient whose treatment included an IDH1 peptide vaccine. The sequence is built from TRBV4-1 and TRBJ2-7, with the D gene not clear enough to name. In nucleotides, the sequence is TGCGCCAGCAGCCAAGGGCTGATGTACGAGCAGTACTTC. Its coded protein is CASSQGLMYEQYF.